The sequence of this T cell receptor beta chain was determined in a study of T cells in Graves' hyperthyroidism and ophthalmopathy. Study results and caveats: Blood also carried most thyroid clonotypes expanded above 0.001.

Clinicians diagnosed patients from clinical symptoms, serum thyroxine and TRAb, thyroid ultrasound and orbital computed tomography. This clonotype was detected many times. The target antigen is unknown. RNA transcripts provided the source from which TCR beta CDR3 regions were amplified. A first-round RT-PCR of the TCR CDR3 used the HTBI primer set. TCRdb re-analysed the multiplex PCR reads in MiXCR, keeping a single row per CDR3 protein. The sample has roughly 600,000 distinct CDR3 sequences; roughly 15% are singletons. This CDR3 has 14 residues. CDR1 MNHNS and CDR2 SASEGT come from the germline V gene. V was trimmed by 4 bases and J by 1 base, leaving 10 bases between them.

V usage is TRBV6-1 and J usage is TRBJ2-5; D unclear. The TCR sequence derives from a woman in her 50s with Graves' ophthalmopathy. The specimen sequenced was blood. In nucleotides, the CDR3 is TGTGCCAGCAGTGCATCACGCGGCCAAGAGACCCAGTACTTC. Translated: CASSASRGQETQYF.